This is a list of T cell receptor beta chains from one sample in a study of T cell responses to AZD1222 COVID-19 vaccine. Produced via immunoSEQ multiplex PCR; TCRdb's table is partial and in-frame only. The sample has roughly 70,000 clones, 86% seen once. The specimen was peripheral blood, collected on day 0 of AZD1222 vaccination. The receptors come from an adult in good health. Both conserved end residues are part of each CDR3. D genes are given only for firm matches. Some rows mark clone size as missing; the rest say once, few, many or name a class of expanded clone.

cdr3_length: 14; v_call: TRBV30; clone_size: NA; j_call: TRBJ1-6; d_call: NA; cdr3_nt: TGTGCCTGGAGCCCCGGGCTGCTTAATTCACCCCTCCACTTT; cdr3_aa: CAWSPGLLNSPLHF
cdr3_length: 15; v_call: TRBV19; clone_size: NA; j_call: TRBJ1-2; d_call: NA; cdr3_nt: TGTGCCAGTAGTATATCCCAGGTACGGAACTATGGCTACACCTTC; cdr3_aa: CASSISQVRNYGYTF
cdr3_length: 14; v_call: TRBV11-3; clone_size: NA; j_call: TRBJ2-7; d_call: TRBD1; cdr3_nt: TGTGCCAGCAGCAGCCGGGACAGGGGTTACGAGCAGTACTTC; cdr3_aa: CASSSRDRGYEQYF
cdr3_length: 14; v_call: TRBV28; clone_size: NA; j_call: TRBJ2-2; d_call: TRBD1; cdr3_nt: TGTGCCAGCAGTCTCACAGGGGGTAACGGGGAGCTGTTTTTT; cdr3_aa: CASSLTGGNGELFF
cdr3_length: 12; v_call: TRBV30; clone_size: NA; j_call: TRBJ1-5; d_call: NA; cdr3_nt: TGTGCCTGGAACCGAGACAATCAGCCCCAGCATTTT; cdr3_aa: CAWNRDNQPQHF
cdr3_length: 15; v_call: TRBV9; clone_size: NA; j_call: TRBJ1-2; d_call: TRBD1; cdr3_nt: TGTGCCAGCAGCCCTCGACAGGGTAGGAACTATGGCTACACCTTC; cdr3_aa: CASSPRQGRNYGYTF
cdr3_length: 14; v_call: TRBV7-8; clone_size: NA; j_call: TRBJ2-5; d_call: TRBD1; cdr3_nt: TGTGCCAGCAGCGAGGACAGGGGTGGACAGACCCAGTACTTC; cdr3_aa: CASSEDRGGQTQYF
cdr3_length: 14; v_call: TRBV5-1; clone_size: few; j_call: TRBJ2-1; d_call: TRBD2; cdr3_nt: TGCGCCAGCAGCTGGACTAGCGGGAGAGGTGAGCAGTTCTTC; cdr3_aa: CASSWTSGRGEQFF
cdr3_length: 16; v_call: TRBV4-2; clone_size: NA; j_call: TRBJ2-7; d_call: TRBD2; cdr3_nt: TGTGCCAGCAGCCAAGGTCTAGCGGGTCCCTCCTACGAGCAGTACTTC; cdr3_aa: CASSQGLAGPSYEQYF
cdr3_length: 16; v_call: TRBV4-2; clone_size: NA; j_call: TRBJ2-1; d_call: TRBD1; cdr3_nt: TGTGCCAGCAGCCAGCTCGGGGGACAGGGGTACAATGAGCAGTTCTTC; cdr3_aa: CASSQLGGQGYNEQFF
cdr3_length: 15; v_call: TRBV6-1; clone_size: NA; j_call: TRBJ1-3; d_call: NA; cdr3_nt: TGTGCCAGCAGTGAGACCAAGACTTCTGGAAACACCATATATTTT; cdr3_aa: CASSETKTSGNTIYF
cdr3_length: 11; v_call: TRBV20-1; clone_size: few; j_call: TRBJ1-1; d_call: NA; cdr3_nt: TGCAGTGCTAGGACTGGCACTGAAGCTTTCTTT; cdr3_aa: CSARTGTEAFF
cdr3_length: 14; v_call: TRBV3-1/TRBV3-2; clone_size: once; j_call: TRBJ2-1; d_call: TRBD2; cdr3_nt: TGTGCCAGCAGCCCACAGACTAGCGTAGGCGAGCAGTTCTTC; cdr3_aa: CASSPQTSVGEQFF
cdr3_length: 15; v_call: TRBV3-1/TRBV3-2; clone_size: NA; j_call: TRBJ1-1; d_call: TRBD1; cdr3_nt: TGTGCCAGCAGCGGCGACGGGACAGGGAACACTGAAGCTTTCTTT; cdr3_aa: CASSGDGTGNTEAFF
cdr3_length: 14; v_call: TRBV20-1; clone_size: NA; j_call: TRBJ2-3; d_call: NA; cdr3_nt: TGCAGTGCTAGTAATAGCGGTAAAGGGGATACGCAGTATTTT; cdr3_aa: CSASNSGKGDTQYF
cdr3_length: 20; v_call: TRBV15; clone_size: NA; j_call: TRBJ2-1; d_call: TRBD2; cdr3_nt: TGTGCCACCAGCAGCCCGGCACCAACTAGCGGGAGAGTCCCCTACAATGAGCAGTTCTTC; cdr3_aa: CATSSPAPTSGRVPYNEQFF
cdr3_length: 12; v_call: TRBV5-4; clone_size: NA; j_call: TRBJ1-1; d_call: NA; cdr3_nt: TGTGCCAGCAGCTTTTCAACAGCTGAAGCTTTCTTT; cdr3_aa: CASSFSTAEAFF
cdr3_length: 17; v_call: TRBV19; clone_size: once; j_call: TRBJ2-1; d_call: TRBD2; cdr3_nt: TGTGCCAGTAGTATAGCCGGACCGGGACTAGGGGACAATGAGCAGTTCTTC; cdr3_aa: CASSIAGPGLGDNEQFF
cdr3_length: 15; v_call: TRBV6-5; clone_size: few; j_call: TRBJ1-5; d_call: TRBD1; cdr3_nt: TGTGCCAGCAGTTCCACAACAGGGGGCGGTCAGCCCCAGCATTTT; cdr3_aa: CASSSTTGGGQPQHF
cdr3_length: 13; v_call: TRBV2; clone_size: once; j_call: TRBJ2-1; d_call: NA; cdr3_nt: TGTGCCAGCAGGAGGGACCTGGACACCGAGCAGTTCTTC; cdr3_aa: CASRRDLDTEQFF
cdr3_length: 13; v_call: TRBV30; clone_size: NA; j_call: TRBJ1-5; d_call: NA; cdr3_nt: TGTGCCTGGAGTGTTTACAGTGCGCAGCCCCAGCATTTT; cdr3_aa: CAWSVYSAQPQHF
cdr3_length: 13; v_call: TRBV27; clone_size: NA; j_call: TRBJ1-1; d_call: NA; cdr3_nt: TGTGCCAGCAGTACAGGAGCGAACACTGAAGCTTTCTTT; cdr3_aa: CASSTGANTEAFF